One sample yielded the 16 T cell receptor beta chains listed below, sequenced in a study of blood T cell repertoires in COVID-19. Libraries were prepared by immunoSEQ multiplex PCR; TCRdb keeps only in-frame clonotypes and omits some of them. The sample carries approximately 230,000 clones, approximately 80% recorded once. The sample consisted of peripheral blood. The receptors were gathered from an elderly man with acute or convalescent COVID-19.

The J gene is TRBJ1-4, the V gene TRBV3-1 (or the pseudogene TRBV3-2); D ambiguous. The CDR3 has 13 amino acids. Germline V gene data show CDR1 as LGHDT and CDR2 as YNNKEL (reference sequence). Trimming cost V 8 bases and J 3 bases, with 10 bases left between them. The CDR3 spells CASAWSSNEKLFF. CDR3 nucleotides: TGTGCCAGCGCTTGGAGTTCTAATGAAAAACTGTTTTTT.

The rearrangement links TRBV5-1 to TRBJ1-2, with TRBD1 matching over 11 bases. Per the germline V gene, CDR1 is SGHRS and CDR2 is YFSETQ. CDR3 length: 17 amino acids. The J segment lost 1 base and the V segment lost 3 bases, leaving 8 bases of the junction unmatched. CDR3: CASSWTGGHVLNYGYTF. The CDR3 DNA follows: TGCGCCAGCAGCTGGACAGGGGGCCATGTACTTAACTATGGCTACACCTTC.

The CDR3 region has the DNA TGTGCCAGCAGCCAGGGGTCGAAATCTGAAGCTTTCTTT. It specifies CASSQGSKSEAFF. V usage is TRBV6-5 and J usage is TRBJ1-1; possible D gene TRBD1, 6 bases. Germline CDR1 is MNHEY and CDR2 is SVGAGI. V gave up 6 bases and J gave up 6 bases, with 14 bases separating them. The CDR3 has 13 amino acids.

The J gene is TRBJ2-7, the V gene TRBV20-1; tentatively, D is TRBD2 (5 bases). The V gene's germline CDR1 is DFQATT and CDR2 SNEGSKA (reference sequence). V dropped 3 bases and J dropped 3 bases, with 12 bases sitting between them. This CDR3 comprises 13 residues. CDR3 in amino acids: CSASGGLGYEQYF. The CDR3 coding sequence is TGCAGTGCTAGTGGCGGGTTGGGCTACGAGCAGTACTTC.

This clone was detected a few times. This chain joins TRBV5-4 and TRBJ2-7; TRBD1 aligns across 9 bases. This CDR3 region has 15 residues. Germline V gene lookup returns CDR1 SGHNT and CDR2 YYREEE (reference sequence). V was clipped by 0 bases and J by 5 bases; unmatched bases: 6. CDR3 amino acids: CASSLAGTGGNEQYF. The CDR3 nucleotides read TGTGCCAGCAGCTTGGCCGGAACAGGGGGCAACGAGCAGTACTTC.

The genes are TRBV11-2 and TRBJ2-2, with D perhaps TRBD1 (5 bases). Germline V gene sequence: CDR1 SGHAT, CDR2 FQNNGV. V lost 5 bases and J 6 bases, leaving 10 bases between the germline ends. CDR3 length equals 13 residues. The CDR3 loop reads CASSGQGPGELFF. CDR3 nucleotides: TGTGCCAGCAGCGGGCAGGGCCCCGGGGAGCTGTTTTTT.

The rearrangement joins TRBV10-3 to TRBJ1-2; no reliable D call. The CDR3 is 13 amino acids. CDR1 ENHRY and CDR2 SYGVKD come from the germline V gene. Trimming cost V 2 bases and J 1 base, with 5 bases left between them. The CDR3 sequence is CAISEGLNYGYTF. For the CDR3, the DNA is TGTGCCATCAGTGAGGGACTTAACTATGGCTACACCTTC.

The chain recombines TRBV3-1 (or the pseudogene TRBV3-2) with TRBJ1-5; TRBD1 might be the D (6 bases). Trimming removed 0 bases at V and 7 bases at J, with 22 bases between. CDR3 length: 18 residues. Germline V gene lookup returns CDR1 LGHDT and CDR2 YNNKEL (reference sequence). The CDR3 sequence is CASSQDRPLSPGEQPQHF. CDR3 sequence (DNA): TGTGCCAGCAGCCAAGATAGGCCCCTATCCCCAGGGGAACAGCCCCAGCATTTT.

This clone was recorded once. The chain carries TRBV18 and TRBJ1-1; TRBD1 is a possible D gene (5 bases). Between the trimmed V and J ends, which lost 0 bases and 4 bases, there was a span of 12 bases. This CDR3 spans 15 amino acids. Germline lookup yields CDR1 KGHSH and CDR2 LQKENI. The CDR3 spells CASSPPGGYRTEAFF. CDR3 nucleotides: TGTGCCAGCTCACCACCGGGGGGATATCGCACTGAAGCTTTCTTT.

In DNA, the CDR3 is TGTGCCAGCTCACCACCGAGGGGGAGCTCCTATAATTCACCCCTCCACTTT. Protein sequence: CASSPPRGSSYNSPLHF. The V gene is TRBV18, the J gene TRBJ1-6, with D possibly matching TRBD1 (6 bases). The CDR3 runs to 17 residues. V was trimmed by 0 bases and J by 0 bases, leaving 9 bases between them. Looked up from germline, CDR1 is KGHSH and CDR2 is LQKENI.

The sample holds one count of this clone. The J gene is TRBJ1-4, the V gene TRBV21-1; the D call of TRBD1 is as the table states it, not checked on the DNA. TRBV21-1 is flagged as a pseudogene. This CDR3 region has 13 residues. The chain's CDR3 is CASGTSTNEKLFF. CDR3 nucleotides: TGTGCCAGCGGGACATCAACTAATGAAAAACTGTTTTTT.

The chain carries TRBV2 and TRBJ2-1; D unresolved. The CDR3 covers 10 residues. Trimming pared 3 bases from V and 10 bases from J, leaving 4 bases between. The germline V gene encodes CDR1 SNHLY and CDR2 FYNNEI. In DNA, the CDR3 is TGTGCCAGCAGTGATAGAGAGCAGTTCTTC. This sequence encodes CASSDREQFF.

The V and J genes are TRBV10-3 and TRBJ2-7, with 7 bases lining up with TRBD2. The CDR3 runs 16 residues. The V gene end was trimmed by 2 bases and the J gene end by 2 bases; junction bases not matched to a gene: 9. Germline loops: CDR1 ENHRY, CDR2 SYGVKD. CDR3 sequence reads: CAISEPGRGVTYEQYF. CDR3 bases: TGTGCCATCAGTGAGCCGGGACGGGGGGTCACCTACGAGCAGTACTTC.

This clone was detected once. The chain joins TRBV4-1 to TRBJ1-2; 12 bases agree with TRBD1. There are 19 residues in the CDR3. The ends lost 2 bases at V and 3 bases at J; junction bases unmatched: 13. Germline assignment: CDR1 MGHRA and CDR2 YSYEKL. The CDR3 DNA follows: TGCGCCAGCAGCCAAAGGGGGCTTGGGACAGGGGGCCTCGACTATGGCTACACCTTC. Translating gives CASSQRGLGTGGLDYGYTF.

V usage is TRBV18 and J usage is TRBJ2-5; 8 bases fit TRBD2. The CDR3 length is 15 residues. The germline gives CDR1 KGHSH, CDR2 LQKENI. J lost 2 bases, V lost 3 bases, and 5 bases had no gene match. CDR3 DNA: TGTGCCAGCTCACCGGCCCGACTAGCGCAAGAGACCCAGTACTTC. It yields the protein CASSPARLAQETQYF.

The chain couples TRBV6-5 to TRBJ2-3; TRBD2 agrees at 8 bases. Trimming took 6 bases from V and 3 from J; bases not matched to a gene: 8. The CDR3 has 15 residues. Germline CDR1 reads MNHEY; CDR2 reads SVGAGI. CDR3 loop: CASRRPGLGTDTQYF. Written as DNA, the CDR3 is TGTGCCAGCAGGAGACCGGGACTAGGGACAGATACGCAGTATTTT.